These 2 T cell receptor beta chains originate from one sample sequenced in a study of identical twins. TCRdb re-derived calls from the 5' RACE reads in MiXCR, one entry per CDR3 protein. This table holds around 510,000 distinct CDR3 sequences, around an eighth found once. These data are also associated with another study on yellow fever vaccine responses in identical twins.

The source material was CD4+ T cells sorted from blood. The receptors were gathered from a woman younger than 30 in good health.

This clonotype was detected a few times. The chain recombines TRBV9 with TRBJ2-3; D is unclear. Between the trimmed V and J ends, which lost 3 bases and 2 bases, there was a span of 13 bases. CDR3 length: 15 amino acids. The germline CDR1 and CDR2 sequences are SGDLS and YYNGEE. CDR3 residues: CASSAIGEHTDTQYF. CDR3 bases: TGTGCCAGCAGCGCAATTGGGGAACACACAGATACGCAGTATTTT.

The rearrangement joins TRBV3-1 to TRBJ2-4; a possible D gene is TRBD2 (5 bases). CDR3 length equals 15 residues. CDR1 LGHDT and CDR2 YNNKEL come from the germline V gene (reference sequence). The V gene lost 11 bases and the J gene lost 5 bases, with 22 bases spanning the gap. CDR3 residues: CASTQGLLAQNIQYF. The CDR3 DNA reads as TGTGCCTCCACCCAAGGACTCCTAGCTCAAAACATTCAGTACTTC.